The 25 T cell receptor beta chains below all came from one sample that was sequenced in a study of T cells in Graves' hyperthyroidism and ophthalmopathy. What was amplified from RNA transcripts were TCR beta CDR3 regions. During a first-round RT-PCR of the TCR CDR3, the HTBI primer set was used. TCRdb re-called the multiplex PCR reads with MiXCR, one entry per CDR3 protein. The sample records 220,000 or so distinct CDR3 sequences, roughly 15% being singletons. Sample: blood. The receptors originated from a young woman with Graves' ophthalmopathy.

The table lists this clonotype with many counts. The chain joins TRBV7-9 to TRBJ2-7; 8 nucleotides agree with TRBD1. V lost 3 bases, J lost 4 bases, and 5 bases stayed unmatched. CDR3 length equals 14 residues. Germline V gene lookup returns CDR1 SEHNR and CDR2 FQNEAQ (reference sequence). CDR3 protein: CASSFTGGTYEQYF. The CDR3 region has the DNA TGTGCCAGCAGCTTTACAGGGGGAACGTACGAGCAGTACTTC. Full variable domain (remainder filled in from reference TRBV7-9 and TRBJ2-7): DTGVSQNPRHKITKRGQNVTFRCDPISEHNRLYWYRQTLGQGPEFLTYFQNEAQLEKSRLLSDRFSAERPKGSFSTLEIQRTEQGDSAMYLCASSFTGGTYEQYFGPGTRLTVT.

This clonotype was recorded many times. V and J are TRBV5-1 and TRBJ2-3, with 10 bases identical to TRBD2. Germline assignment: CDR1 SGHRS and CDR2 YFSETQ. Trimming at V came to 2 bases and at J to 3 bases, leaving 6 bases not matched to a gene. CDR3 length equals 16 residues. The chain's CDR3 is CASSFSAGGGTDTQYF. CDR3 DNA: TGCGCCAGCAGCTTTTCAGCGGGAGGGGGGACAGATACGCAGTATTTT.

At least ten counts were recorded for this clonotype. The chain uses TRBV7-9 and TRBJ2-7; 14 positions agree with TRBD2. V gave up 6 bases and J gave up 4 bases; unmatched junction bases: 5. This CDR3 comprises 15 residues. The germline V gene encodes CDR1 SEHNR and CDR2 FQNEAQ (reference sequence). This CDR3 reads CASSPGLAGAYEQYF. The CDR3 nucleotides read TGTGCCAGCAGTCCGGGACTAGCGGGAGCATACGAGCAGTACTTC.

This clonotype was seen more than once but under ten times. This could be a read error, since a much larger clone is one nucleotide away. The chain uses TRBV9 and TRBJ1-4; D gene ambiguous. Per germline, CDR1 SGDLS and CDR2 YYNGEE. Deletions cut 2 bases from V and 8 bases from J, with 22 bases between. The CDR3 sequence is 17 residues long. The CDR3 here is CASSVSPGDPTGEKLFF. CDR3 coding DNA: TGTGCCAGCAGCGTCTCCCCCGGAGATCCGACGGGGGAAAAACTGTTTTTT. Filled out from reference TRBV9 and TRBJ1-4, the complete variable domain reads DSGVTQTPKHLITATGQRVTLRCSPRSGDLSVYWYQQSLDQGLQFLIQYYNGEERAKGNILERFSAQQFPDLHSELNLSSLELGDSALYFCASSVSPGDPTGEKLFFGSGTQLSVL.

This clonotype was detected many times. The rearrangement links TRBV29-1 to TRBJ2-1; D ambiguous. Germline loops: CDR1 SQVTM, CDR2 ANQGSEA. V was clipped by 1 base and J by 2 bases, with 3 bases between them. This CDR3 has 12 residues. Here the CDR3 reads CSVEVPYNEQFF. CDR3 DNA: TGCAGCGTTGAAGTCCCCTACAATGAGCAGTTCTTC.

This clonotype was observed a handful of times. The chain employs TRBV6-1 and TRBJ2-7; TRBD2 might be the D (5 bases). The germline CDR1 and CDR2 sequences are MNHNS and SASEGT. Trimming took 10 bases from V and 1 from J, leaving 17 bases between them. The CDR3 spans 14 residues. Here the CDR3 reads CANNSRRGSYEQYF. In DNA form, the CDR3 reads TGTGCCAACAACTCCCGCCGGGGTTCCTACGAGCAGTACTTC.

This clonotype was seen repeatedly, ten times or more. The chain has TRBV3-1 and TRBJ2-1; 10 bases are a match to TRBD2. This CDR3 spans 14 amino acids. Germline values: CDR1 LGHDT, CDR2 YNNKEL (reference sequence). V was clipped by 4 bases and J by 4 bases; unmatched bases: 1. The DNA of the CDR3 is TGTGCCAGCAGCCGGACTAGCGGATACAATGAGCAGTTCTTC. It specifies CASSRTSGYNEQFF.

This clonotype was recorded many times. The chain uses TRBV2 and TRBJ2-3; perhaps TRBD2 as D (5 bases). The germline CDR1 and CDR2 sequences are SNHLY and FYNNEI. Trimming removed 8 bases from V and 0 bases from J, with 12 bases in between. The CDR3 has 14 residues. CDR3: CASGSDTSTDTQYF. The CDR3 region has the DNA TGTGCCAGCGGGAGCGACACTAGCACAGATACGCAGTATTTT.

The chain links TRBV12-3 or TRBV12-4 to TRBJ1-2; D is unclear. The CDR3 is 14 amino acids. Trimming cost V 6 bases and J 2 bases, with 13 bases left between them. CDR3 amino acids: CASRNRQVNYGYTF. The CDR3 DNA reads TGTGCCAGCAGAAACCGTCAAGTCAACTATGGCTACACCTTC.

CDR3 coding DNA: TGTGCCAGCATTTTCTCCGGAGGGTTCACCGGGGAGCTGTTTTTT. Amino acids: CASIFSGGFTGELFF. The chain combines TRBV12-3 or TRBV12-4 with TRBJ2-2; possible D gene TRBD2, 6 bases. V dropped 7 bases and J dropped 4 bases, with 16 bases sitting between them. The CDR3 spans 15 residues.

This clonotype has a count of ten or more. The CDR3, as DNA: TGTGCCAGCAACAGGGGACAACGCACAGATACGCAGTATTTT. It is translated as CASNRGQRTDTQYF. The V call is TRBV7-3, the J call TRBJ2-3; 7 bases are shared with TRBD1. The germline V gene has CDR1 SGHTA and CDR2 FQGTGA. The CDR3 length is 14 residues. Trimming took 7 bases from V and 1 from J; bases not matched to a gene: 5.

This chain connects TRBV11-3 to TRBJ2-3; 12 bases align to TRBD2. The CDR3 runs to 17 residues. Germline V CDR1 and CDR2: SGHNT, YENEEA. Losses at the gene ends were 5 bases for V and 4 bases for J; bases not matched to a gene: 10. The CDR3 region is CASSQNRLAGVADTQYF. The CDR3 nucleotides are TGTGCCAGCAGCCAGAATAGACTAGCGGGAGTGGCAGATACGCAGTATTTT.

The V call is TRBV7-9, the J call TRBJ2-1; 11 positions match TRBD2. V gave up 2 bases and J gave up 2 bases; unmatched junction bases: 2. CDR3 length: 16 residues. In germline, CDR1 is SEHNR, CDR2 FQNEAQ (reference sequence). CDR3 sequence reads: CASSLLAGGPYNEQFF. The CDR3 region has the DNA TGTGCCAGCAGCTTACTAGCGGGAGGACCCTACAATGAGCAGTTCTTC.

This clonotype was recorded many times. The V gene is TRBV2, the J gene TRBJ1-1, with 12 bases aligning to TRBD1. The CDR3 is 17 residues long. Germline CDR1 SNHLY, CDR2 FYNNEI. Trimming at V came to 6 bases and at J to 0 bases, leaving 8 bases not matched to a gene. CDR3 nucleotides: TGTGCCAGCAGGGGACAGGGGGCAAGGGAAATGAACACTGAAGCTTTCTTT. This sequence encodes CASRGQGAREMNTEAFF.

This clonotype was found many times. This rearrangement joins TRBV5-1 to TRBJ1-4; the match to TRBD1 covers 7 bases. Germline CDR1 reads SGHRS; CDR2 reads YFSETQ. The CDR3 runs 15 residues. J gave up 6 bases and V 5 bases, and 10 bases lay outside the gene matches. CDR3 amino acids: CASRKSQGGDEKLFF. The CDR3 DNA is TGCGCCAGCAGGAAATCTCAGGGGGGAGATGAAAAACTGTTTTTT.

In this sample, this clonotype turned up many times. The chain carries TRBV6-2 or TRBV6-3 and TRBJ2-7; 8 bases are shared with TRBD2. Germline CDR1 is MNHEY and CDR2 is SVGEGT. V trimming: 5 bases; J trimming: 4 bases; junction bases outside the gene matches: 7. This CDR3 has 14 amino acids. The CDR3 reads CASSNPGGAYEQYF. The CDR3 nucleotides read TGTGCCAGCAGTAACCCGGGGGGGGCGTACGAGCAGTACTTC.

On this clonotype itself: One base away lies a much larger clone, so this may be a sequencing read error. Since no conserved phenylalanine or tryptophan closes the CDR3, a read error is the likely cause. The genes are TRBV4-1 and TRBJ2-1; the D is unclear. Germline CDR1 reads MGHRA; CDR2 reads YSYEKL. V gave up 0 bases and J gave up 8 bases, with 20 bases separating them. This CDR3 is built from 17 residues. The CDR3 DNA reads TGCGCCAGCAGCCAAGATCTGGTAACGGGTTCCGCGGATGAGCAGTTCCTC. Translating gives CASSQDLVTGSADEQFL.

The chain has TRBV11-2 and TRBJ1-1; D call uncertain. This CDR3 has 14 amino acids. V lost 3 bases and J 6 bases, leaving 14 bases between the germline ends. Per the germline V gene, CDR1 is SGHAT and CDR2 is FQNNGV. The CDR3 DNA reads as TGTGCCAGCAGCTTTTCCCCCCCGTTCGCTGAAGCTTTCTTT. Its translation is CASSFSPPFAEAFF.

This clonotype came up many times. The chain carries TRBV28 and TRBJ2-4; 9 bases match TRBD1. Germline lookup yields CDR1 MDHEN and CDR2 SYDVKM. The CDR3 is made up of 18 amino acids. The V gene end was trimmed by 4 bases and the J gene end by 2 bases; junction bases not matched to a gene: 12. The CDR3 nucleotides are TGTGCCAGCAGTTCTCACAGGGGGCGCGAGGGGACCAAAAACATTCAGTACTTC. Protein product: CASSSHRGREGTKNIQYF.

This clonotype appeared a few times. The rearrangement joins TRBV28 to TRBJ2-1, with 9 nucleotides matching TRBD1. The CDR3 is 14 amino acids. V lost 4 bases, J lost 9 bases, and 7 bases stayed unmatched. Germline loops: CDR1 MDHEN, CDR2 SYDVKM. CDR3 DNA sequence: TGTGCCAGCAGTTCTCTCGGGACAGGGAGTGAGCAGTTCTTC. Protein sequence: CASSSLGTGSEQFF.

In its sample, this clonotype was seen many times. V and J are TRBV5-1 and TRBJ2-2, with a possible D match to TRBD2 (5 bases). V lost 1 base, J lost 7 bases, and 11 bases lay in between. CDR3 length: 14 amino acids. Germline assignment: CDR1 SGHRS and CDR2 YFSETQ. Here the CDR3 reads CASSLMGAVGELFF. The CDR3 nucleotides read TGCGCCAGCAGCTTGATGGGAGCCGTCGGGGAGCTGTTTTTT.

The table lists this clonotype with many counts. V gene TRBV6-1 combines with J gene TRBJ2-3; the D call may be TRBD1 or TRBD2 (6 bases each). V lost 8 bases, J lost 1 base, and 16 bases lay in between. The CDR3 loop spans 15 amino acids. Germline V lookup: CDR1 MNHNS, CDR2 SASEGT. The CDR3 loop is CASLGFRGGTDTQYF. The DNA of the CDR3 is TGTGCCAGCCTAGGTTTTAGGGGGGGCACAGATACGCAGTATTTT.

This clonotype was recorded many times. This sequence joins TRBV12-3 or TRBV12-4 and TRBJ2-7; D is uncertain. The V gene lost 5 bases and the J gene lost 0 bases, with 11 bases spanning the gap. The CDR3 contains 14 residues. CDR3: CASSLDLDSYEQYF. The CDR3 DNA follows: TGTGCCAGCAGTCTCGACTTGGACTCCTACGAGCAGTACTTC.

This clonotype was seen many times. The chain recombines TRBV7-8 with TRBJ2-2, with D possibly matching TRBD1 (7 bases). V shed 5 bases and J shed 4 bases, with 17 bases lying between them. CDR3 length equals 16 residues. Germline V gene sequence: CDR1 SGHVS, CDR2 FQNEAQ. CDR3 sequence reads: CASSIDRAGGTGELFF. The CDR3 DNA reads TGTGCCAGCAGCATCGACAGGGCCGGGGGCACCGGGGAGCTGTTTTTT. The full variable domain, with the rest looked up from reference TRBV7-8 and TRBJ2-2, is GAGVSQSPRYKVAKRGQDVALRCDPISGHVSLFWYQQALGQGPEFLTYFQNEAQLDKSGLPSDRFFAERPEGSVSTLKIQRTQQEDSAVYLCASSIDRAGGTGELFFGEGSRLTVL.

This clonotype was seen at least ten times. This chain links TRBV7-2 with TRBJ1-5; 7 nucleotides match TRBD1. The V gene end was trimmed by 5 bases and the J gene end by 3 bases; junction bases not matched to a gene: 13. The CDR3 has 17 amino acids. Germline values: CDR1 SGHTA, CDR2 FQGNSA. The CDR3 nucleotides read TGTGCCAGCAGCCCTAGAGGGGGAAGGGGGCCCAATCAGCCCCAGCATTTT. Encoded protein: CASSPRGGRGPNQPQHF.